A selection of T cell receptor beta chains follows, all from one sample in a study of blood T cell repertoires in COVID-19. Produced via immunoSEQ multiplex PCR; TCRdb's table is partial and in-frame only. Altogether tens of thousands of clones are present, around 90% being singletons, with the ten largest covering over 2%. Sequencing was performed on peripheral blood. The receptors were sampled from a human donor in a cohort sampled during active COVID-19. The CDR3 runs from the conserved cysteine through the conserved F or W. A D gene is named only where the DNA matches it firmly. Some rows mark clone size as missing; the rest say once, few, many or name a class of expanded clone.

- TRBJ2-2 TRBV18 - TGTGCCAGCTCCCTACAGGGAGAGGAGGAGCTGTTTTTT CASSLQGEEELFF
TRBD1 TRBJ2-1 TRBV19 - TGTGCCAGTAGTATAGTACAGGGGGCTCCCTACAATGAGCAGTTCTTC CASSIVQGAPYNEQFF
- TRBJ2-7 TRBV13 once TGTGCCAGCAGCGCACAAACCTACGAGCAGTACTTC CASSAQTYEQYF
- TRBJ2-5 TRBV10-3 - TGTGCCGCCCGGGGAGGGGGTCAAGAGACCCAGTACTTC CAARGGGQETQYF
- TRBJ1-1 TRBV5-1 - TGCGCCAGCAGCTTGGTAGTGAACACTGAAGCTTTCTTT CASSLVVNTEAFF
TRBD2 TRBJ2-5 TRBV5-1 - TGCGCCAGCAGCTTGAGCTCGCGGGAGACAGAGACCCAGTACTTC CASSLSSRETETQYF
TRBD2 TRBJ2-3 TRBV5-1 - TGCGCCAGCAGCCCCGGACTAGCGGGGACAACTATGACAGATACGCAGTATTTT CASSPGLAGTTMTDTQYF
TRBD2 TRBJ2-7 TRBV27 - TGTGCCAGCAGTCCATCCGGGGGGGGCCCCCCCTACGAGCAGTACTTC CASSPSGGGPPYEQYF
- TRBJ1-6 TRBV7-2 - TGTGCCAGCAGCTTACAGGGGAATTCACCCCTCCACTTT CASSLQGNSPLHF
TRBD2 TRBJ2-2 TRBV19 once TGTGCCAGTAGTACCGGGACTAGAGGCACCGGGGAGCTGTTTTTT CASSTGTRGTGELFF
- TRBJ1-6 TRBV19 - TGTGCCAGTAACTGGGGCAGCGATAATTCACCCCTCCACTTT CASNWGSDNSPLHF